These T cell receptor beta chains were read from a single sample in a study of CD8 T cells in Susac syndrome. TCRdb analysed the immunoSEQ multiplex PCR reads with MiXCR anew, one entry per CDR3 protein. Here the sample spans around 170,000 distinct CDR3 sequences, about 95% being singletons. Specimen: CD8+ T cells from PBMCs. These TCRs come from a human donor with Susac syndrome. Each CDR3 is given with its conserved first and last residue. The order of the fields is clone size, D gene, J gene, V gene, CDR3 protein, CDR3 DNA. D genes are given only for firm matches. The size of a clone is reported for some rows only, either as once, few or many, or as a class for expanded clones.

once	NA	TRBJ2-1	TRBV15	CATSRDLASQAEQFF	TGTGCCACCAGCAGAGATCTGGCCTCGCAGGCGGAGCAGTTCTTC
NA	NA	TRBJ2-2	TRBV6-4	CASSDSKAGELFF	TGTGCCAGCAGTGACTCGAAGGCCGGGGAGCTGTTTTTT
NA	TRBD1	TRBJ2-2	TRBV7-3	CASSLTGTGYTGELFF	TGTGCCAGCAGCTTAACAGGGACAGGGTACACCGGGGAGCTGTTTTTT
NA	TRBD1	TRBJ1-4	TRBV13	CASSANSGTGEKLFF	TGTGCCAGCAGCGCCAATTCCGGGACAGGGGAAAAACTGTTTTTT
NA	NA	TRBJ2-7	TRBV20-1	CSARDLTGPYEQYF	TGCAGTGCTAGAGATCTGACAGGTCCCTACGAGCAGTACTTC
NA	NA	TRBJ1-4	TRBV9	CASSVGRINEKLFF	TGTGCCAGCAGCGTAGGACGGATTAATGAAAAACTGTTTTTT
once	NA	TRBJ1-2	TRBV10-2	CASSEGGGYTF	TGCGCCAGCAGTGAAGGGGGGGGCTACACCTTC
NA	TRBD2	TRBJ2-3	TRBV10-2	CASKTSGRDTDTQYF	TGCGCCAGCAAAACTAGCGGGAGAGACACAGATACGCAGTATTTT
NA	NA	TRBJ1-5	TRBV7-2	CASSPRGGYSNQPQHF	TGTGCCAGCAGCCCTCGAGGGGGGTATAGCAATCAGCCCCAGCATTTT
NA	NA	TRBJ2-1	TRBV20-1	CSARGPSTLQSNEQFF	TGCAGTGCTAGAGGTCCGTCCACTTTACAAAGCAATGAGCAGTTCTTC
NA	TRBD2	TRBJ2-7	TRBV2	CASMSGSINEQYF	TGTGCCAGCATGAGCGGGAGTATCAACGAGCAGTACTTC